The sequence of this T cell receptor beta chain was determined in a study of CD8+ T cells in alopecia areata (dated by TCRdb to 2017 to 2018). Regarding the research as a whole: High-throughput TCRbeta sequencing was used to examine T cell clonal expansion in alopecia areata in both the C3H/HeJ mouse model and human patients. Scalp tissue and sorted CD4+ and CD8+ peripheral blood T cells from patchy and totalis/universalis alopecia areata patients and from healthy controls were covered by human TCRbeta sequencing. Scalp clonality was compared across normal scalp (n=4), patchy alopecia areata scalp (n=8), and alopecia totalis/universalis scalp (n=8). Amplification of TCRbeta CDR3 regions was done by immunoSEQ multiplex PCR using 35 Vbeta forward primers and 13 Jbeta reverse primers. RNA was extracted with the PAXgene miRNA kit for fixed scalp, the miRNeasy kit for PBMCs, and the RNeasy kit for mouse skin. The research as a whole found: Shared TCR sequences between patients were less evident than in mice, which may be partly attributable to HLA diversity in the patient population. Resident alphabeta T cells in normal human skin are also sequenced, complicating scalp TCR repertoire analysis, unlike mouse skin dominated by gammadelta T cells. Higher clonality and more expanded CD8+ clones were observed in lesional scalp than in normal scalp, particularly in alopecia totalis/universalis, a finding suggestive of antigenic drive.

The library was generated by the immunoSEQ multiplex PCR assay. For TCR sequencing, RNA was extracted from every sample and reverse transcribed into cDNA to serve as template. SuperScript III was used to make first-strand cDNA, primed with a 2:1 mix of oligo-dT and random hexamers. A synthetic immune receptor repertoire was used to gauge amplification bias, and whatever bias remained was removed computationally. In the authors' own workflow: Raw reads were preprocessed to remove errors, and CDR3 was defined according to IMGT conventions as the region from the conserved cysteine to phenylalanine. To get clonality, Shannon entropy was normalized by log2 of the number of productive unique TCRs and the result was subtracted from 1. Whether scalp clones were CD4 or CD8 was inferred by matching scalp TCRbeta sequences against CD4 and CD8 repertoires sorted from blood. TCRdb took over this immuneACCESS table, retaining in-frame rearrangements with V and J assigned. Such tables are incomplete; in checked studies, under half of the missing clones stem from an unresolved V gene, and the remainder is unexplained. The V and J calls and clone size come from that table; D and trimming were worked out from the DNA. A total of about 110,000 clones appear in this sample, 55% to 60% of them only once. The ten largest clones capture 20% to 30% of the sample.

Peripheral blood and lesional scalp punch biopsies were obtained from patients with alopecia areata. PBMCs were isolated by density centrifugation and stained for CD3, CD4 and CD8, and CD4+ and CD8+ T cells were sorted on a FACSAria. Untreated alopecia areata patients were recruited as part of a multicenter biomarker study. Blood CD8+ T cells from a handful of biomarker-study patients were further sorted into NKG2D-low and NKG2D-high fractions. V loses 5 bases, J loses 7 bases, and the germline ends lie 15 bases apart. The CDR3 measures 14 amino acids from cysteine to phenylalanine. Just CDR3 DNA is preserved here, 42 bases in frame from base 1. The germline V gene (reference sequence) specifies MNHEY as CDR1 and SMNVEV as CDR2. As concerns this clone: This receptor's antigen is unknown. One base away there is no much larger clone; base qualities are not given.

The sample taken for sequencing was NKG2D-low CD8+ T cells sorted from blood. The cell subset or site label, as the study defines it: sorted CD8+ NKG2D-low blood T cells. The chain is encoded by TRBV27 joined to TRBJ1-5, and TRBD1 may be the D gene, going by 5 matching bases. The receptor was derived from a human donor with alopecia areata. The DNA sequence reads TGTGCCAGCAGTGGGGCGGGGGAGGGCCAGCCCCAGCATTTT. It translates as CASSGAGEGQPQHF.